This is a list of T cell receptor beta chains from one sample in a study of neurological immune-mediated disorders. TCRdb processed the 5' RACE reads anew with MiXCR; each CDR3 protein has one entry. The table records about 65,000 distinct CDR3 sequences, 3.5% to 5% of them present only once. The specimen sequenced was PBMCs. These receptors were taken from a man in his fifties or sixties with multiple sclerosis. Both conserved end residues are part of each CDR3. The D gene is left open where the match is weak. Size values are once, few and many counts, or a class for expanded clones, and some rows have none.

.,TRBJ1-5,many,TRBV5-1,CASSLDGYSNQPQHF,TGCGCCAGCAGCTTGGATGGGTATAGCAATCAGCCCCAGCATTTT
TRBD2,TRBJ2-3,many,TRBV6-5,CASSPLAGTSTDTQYF,TGTGCCAGCAGTCCGCTAGCGGGGACTAGCACAGATACGCAGTATTTT
TRBD2,TRBJ2-2,.,TRBV5-1,CASSWGLAGHTGELFF,TGCGCCAGCAGCTGGGGACTAGCGGGGCACACCGGGGAGCTGTTTTTT
.,TRBJ2-1,many,TRBV5-5,CASSLEIYNEQFF,TGTGCCAGCAGCTTGGAAATTTACAATGAGCAGTTCTTC
.,TRBJ1-5,few,TRBV5-5,CASSLTAILNQPQHF,TGTGCCAGCAGCTTGACGGCTATACTCAATCAGCCCCAGCATTTT
.,TRBJ2-1,many,TRBV5-5,CASGPTRAETYNEQFF,TGTGCCAGCGGCCCAACTAGGGCCGAAACCTACAATGAGCAGTTCTTC
TRBD2,TRBJ2-1,many,TRBV20-1,CSAPDGASGGNEQFF,TGCAGTGCTCCAGACGGGGCTAGCGGGGGTAATGAGCAGTTCTTC
.,TRBJ1-4,many,TRBV12-3/TRBV12-4,CASRRGLSNEKLFF,TGTGCCAGCAGGCGAGGGCTGTCTAATGAAAAACTGTTTTTT
TRBD2,TRBJ2-5,many,TRBV2,CASSRTSGETQYF,TGTGCCAGCAGCCGGACTAGCGGGGAGACCCAGTACTTC
TRBD1,TRBJ1-1,many,TRBV5-6,CASSSGQGSLRNTEAFF,TGTGCCAGCAGCTCCGGACAGGGTTCTCTTCGGAACACTGAAGCTTTCTTT